The 23 T cell receptor beta chains listed next were all sequenced from one sample in a study of Graves' ophthalmopathy and Graves' hyperthyroidism. Amplified TCR beta CDR3 regions were obtained using RNA transcripts as template. First-round RT-PCR used HTBI primers; second-round multiplex PCR followed. Via MiXCR, TCRdb re-called the multiplex PCR reads, giving one row per CDR3 protein. This sample yields around 600,000 distinct CDR3 sequences, of which 35% to 50% are seen a single time; over 2.5% belongs to the top ten. Sequenced: peripheral blood. All receptors come from an adult man with Graves' ophthalmopathy.

This clonotype occurred many times. This chain joins TRBV7-9 and TRBJ1-2, with TRBD1 as a possible D gene (6 bases). Germline assignment: CDR1 SEHNR and CDR2 FQNEAQ (reference sequence). The CDR3 length is 15 residues. The V end lost 5 bases, the J end lost 0 bases, and 13 bases lay between the germline ends. The CDR3, as DNA: TGTGCCAGCAGCGACGCCAGGGGAACTAACTATGGCTACACCTTC. It codes for CASSDARGTNYGYTF.

The V gene is TRBV7-2, the J gene TRBJ2-3; no clear D gene. Deletions cut 5 bases from V and 3 bases from J, with 15 bases between. The length of the CDR3 is 15 residues. From germline, CDR1 is SGHTA and CDR2 FQGNSA. The CDR3 reads CASSPDRVATDTQYF. CDR3 bases: TGTGCCAGCAGCCCCGATAGGGTAGCAACAGATACGCAGTATTTT.

This clonotype was seen at least ten times. The chain links TRBV10-1 to TRBJ1-1, with a possible D match to TRBD1 (6 bases). The V end was cut by 4 bases, the J end by 5 bases, with 17 bases between. Germline V gene data show CDR1 as WNHNN and CDR2 as SYGVQD (reference sequence). This CDR3 contains 15 residues. The CDR3 region is CASSAAQGEATEAFF. The CDR3 coding sequence is TGCGCCAGCAGTGCAGCACAGGGAGAGGCAACTGAAGCTTTCTTT.

The V call is TRBV7-8, the J call TRBJ1-1; D gene unclear. With 7 bases removed from V and 5 bases from J, the gap between germline ends came to 17 bases. This CDR3 has 14 residues. Per germline, CDR1 SGHVS and CDR2 FQNEAQ. The CDR3 protein is CASIRSGLRTEAFF. In nucleotides, the CDR3 is TGTGCCAGCATCCGAAGCGGGCTGAGGACTGAAGCTTTCTTT.

The J gene is TRBJ2-5, the V gene TRBV4-3; TRBD2 might be the D (7 bases). Germline CDR1 LGHNA, CDR2 YSLEER. The CDR3 is 15 residues long. V was pared by 0 bases and J by 4 bases, with 12 bases between. The CDR3 DNA sequence: TGCGCCAGCAGCCAAGATTGGGGGGGCCCAGAGACCCAGTACTTC. This gives the protein CASSQDWGGPETQYF.

A word on this clonotype: Possible read error: a much larger clone is one base away. The genes are TRBV7-2 and TRBJ2-2; D is unresolved. The length of the CDR3 is 14 residues. CDR1 SGHTA and CDR2 FQGNSA come from the germline V gene. Trimming pared 8 bases from V and 2 bases from J, leaving 12 bases between. The CDR3: CASRLGDNTGELFF. The CDR3 DNA reads as TGTGCCAGCCGTTTAGGAGACAACACCGGGGAGCTGTTTTTT.

The V and J genes are TRBV10-3 and TRBJ2-7; D tentatively fits TRBD1 or TRBD2 (5 bases each). The CDR3 loop spans 14 amino acids. Deletions cut 10 bases from V and 2 bases from J, with 18 bases between. Germline values: CDR1 ENHRY, CDR2 SYGVKD. CDR3 in DNA: TGTGCCACTCTCAGGGAAGCGGCAACCTACGAGCAGTACTTC. Translated: CATLREAATYEQYF.

This clonotype was counted ten times or more. The chain couples TRBV5-4 to TRBJ1-2; no firm D call. CDR1 and CDR2 from the germline V gene are SGHNT and YYREEE (reference sequence). Between the trimmed V and J ends, which lost 10 bases and 4 bases, there was a span of 20 bases. The CDR3 contains 14 residues. The CDR3 spells CAVHAELTTYGYTF. The CDR3 DNA follows: TGTGCCGTCCACGCGGAACTAACAACCTATGGCTACACCTTC.

The chain is built from TRBV9 and TRBJ1-2, with 9 bases lining up with TRBD1. The CDR3 is made up of 17 amino acids. The ends lost 4 bases at V and 3 bases at J; junction bases unmatched: 13. Germline V gene data show CDR1 as SGDLS and CDR2 as YYNGEE. CDR3 nucleotides: TGTGCCAGCAGCCCCAACAACCGGGACAGGGTTCACTATGGCTACACCTTC. Translating it yields CASSPNNRDRVHYGYTF. Supplemented by reference TRBV9 and TRBJ1-2, the full variable domain reads DSGVTQTPKHLITATGQRVTLRCSPRSGDLSVYWYQQSLDQGLQFLIQYYNGEERAKGNILERFSAQQFPDLHSELNLSSLELGDSALYFCASSPNNRDRVHYGYTFGSGTRLTVV.

This sequence joins TRBV24-1 and TRBJ1-2; D not resolved. The CDR3 runs 12 residues. The ends were cut back, 9 bases at V and 2 bases at J, with 9 bases in the middle. CDR1 and CDR2 from the germline V gene are KGHDR and SFDVKD. CDR3 sequence reads: CATPHWNYGYTF. The CDR3 region has the DNA TGTGCCACCCCACACTGGAACTATGGCTACACCTTC.

Many counts were recorded for this clonotype. The chain carries TRBV4-2 and TRBJ2-5, with D tentatively TRBD2 (6 bases). The V end lost 0 bases, the J end lost 4 bases, and 9 bases lay between the germline ends. Germline CDR1 LGHNA, CDR2 YNFKEQ. The CDR3 has 14 amino acids. CDR3: CASSQDKAGETQYF. The CDR3 coding sequence is TGTGCCAGCAGCCAAGATAAAGCGGGAGAGACCCAGTACTTC.

This clonotype was observed a handful of times. The rearrangement links TRBV9 to TRBJ2-6, with D unresolved. The V end lost 1 base, the J end lost 0 bases, and 8 bases lay between the germline ends. CDR1 and CDR2 (germline): SGDLS, YYNGEE. This CDR3 comprises 16 residues. The DNA for the CDR3 is TGTGCCAGCAGCGTACAGGCCTTCTCTGGGGCCAACGTCCTGACTTTC. It translates to CASSVQAFSGANVLTF.

The sample holds many counts of this clonotype. The chain is built from TRBV2 and TRBJ1-4; possibly TRBD1 for D (6 bases). The germline V and J ends were trimmed by 5 bases and 0 bases, with 13 bases remaining between them. The CDR3 sequence is 16 residues long. Germline V lookup: CDR1 SNHLY, CDR2 FYNNEI. CDR3 in amino acids: CASSRGEPATNEKLFF. CDR3 coding DNA: TGTGCCAGCAGTAGGGGGGAGCCAGCAACTAATGAAAAACTGTTTTTT.

This clonotype was counted between two and nine times. V and J are TRBV14 and TRBJ2-5; D not certain. V dropped 8 bases and J dropped 3 bases, with 13 bases sitting between them. Germline V lookup: CDR1 SGHDN, CDR2 FVKESK. There are 13 residues in the CDR3. As DNA, the CDR3 is TGTGCCAGCTCACCGCCGACAAAAGAGACCCAGTACTTC. Translation: CASSPPTKETQYF.

This rearrangement joins TRBV25-1 to TRBJ2-3; D is unclear. Germline CDR1 and CDR2: MGHDK and SYGVNS. The germline V and J ends were trimmed by 2 bases and 2 bases, with 11 bases remaining between them. This CDR3 has 15 amino acids. CDR3 bases: TGTGCCAGCAGTGAAGCGGAAGTTCACACAGATACGCAGTATTTT. Amino acid sequence: CASSEAEVHTDTQYF.

Points on this clonotype: This likely comes from a read error, as the CDR3 has no conserved phenylalanine or tryptophan at its end. The DNA is omitted, as the CDR3 cannot be located on it reliably, and the CDR3 follows TCRdb's listing. The rearrangement links TRBV14 to TRBJ1-2; TRBD1, the D gene given by the table, was not confirmed from the DNA. The CDR3 has 16 amino acids, counting both end residues. Germline assignment: CDR1 SGHDN and CDR2 FVKESK. The CDR3 sequence is CASSQDAQGRTMATQS.

The DNA for the CDR3 is TGTGCCAGCAGCTTCAAGGGGGGGACGATGAACACTGAAGCTTTCTTT. Translated: CASSFKGGTMNTEAFF. This chain joins TRBV7-2 and TRBJ1-1, with D maybe TRBD1 (6 bases). This CDR3 region has 16 residues. CDR1 SGHTA and CDR2 FQGNSA come from the germline V gene. Trimming took 3 bases from V and 0 from J, leaving 14 bases between them.

This chain links TRBV20-1 with TRBJ2-1, with a weak D call TRBD1 (6 bases). The V gene lost 3 bases and the J gene lost 3 bases, with 15 bases spanning the gap. Germline CDR1 reads DFQATT; CDR2 reads SNEGSKA (reference sequence). The CDR3 sequence is 15 residues long. CDR3 amino acids: CSASGRARGYNEQFF. The CDR3, as DNA: TGCAGTGCTAGCGGCCGTGCCAGGGGCTACAATGAGCAGTTCTTC.

Regarding this clonotype: Being one base from a much bigger clone, this may be a read error. The J gene is TRBJ2-5, the V gene TRBV9, with D maybe TRBD1 (7 bases). V lost 0 bases, J lost 5 bases, and 11 bases lay in between. Germline V lookup: CDR1 SGDLS, CDR2 YYNGEE. This CDR3 is built from 14 residues. The CDR3 protein is CASSVGAGGETQYF. The CDR3 DNA is TGTGCCAGCAGCGTAGGTGCAGGGGGGGAGACCCAGTACTTC. The full variable domain, its missing parts supplied by reference TRBV9 and TRBJ2-5, is DSGVTQTPKHLITATGQRVTLRCSPRSGDLSVYWYQQSLDQGLQFLIQYYNGEERAKGNILERFSAQQFPDLHSELNLSSLELGDSALYFCASSVGAGGETQYFGPGTRLLVL.

There are many counts of this clonotype. The chain has TRBV7-9 and TRBJ1-1; D is unclear. The V and J ends lost 1 base and 4 bases respectively, with 10 bases between them. The CDR3 is 14 residues long. Germline V gene sequence: CDR1 SEHNR, CDR2 FQNEAQ (reference sequence). CDR3 sequence reads: CASSLGGISTEAFF. The CDR3 coding sequence is TGTGCCAGCAGCTTAGGAGGGATAAGCACTGAAGCTTTCTTT.

This clonotype has a count of ten or more. The V and J genes are TRBV5-8 and TRBJ1-1; maybe TRBD1 (5 bases). V was pared by 0 bases and J by 5 bases, with 17 bases between. The CDR3 is 16 residues long. Looked up from germline, CDR1 is SGHTS and CDR2 is YDEGEE. The CDR3 sequence is CASSLALRDRRTEAFF. The CDR3 coding sequence is TGTGCCAGCAGCTTGGCCCTTAGGGACCGTCGGACTGAAGCTTTCTTT.

The chain couples TRBV7-9 to TRBJ2-5; D is perhaps TRBD1 (6 bases). There are 13 residues in the CDR3. V dropped 1 base and J dropped 10 bases, with 13 bases sitting between them. Germline CDR1 SEHNR, CDR2 FQNEAQ (reference sequence). CDR3: CASSLERGRGQYF. The CDR3 bases are TGTGCCAGCAGCTTAGAAAGGGGCAGGGGCCAGTACTTC.

Ten or more counts support this clonotype. The chain joins TRBV5-1 to TRBJ1-2; 8 bases agree with TRBD1. Trimming took 4 bases from V and 5 from J; bases not matched to a gene: 10. There are 15 residues in the CDR3. The germline gives CDR1 SGHRS, CDR2 YFSETQ. The CDR3 loop reads CASSPDRGTRYGYTF. Written as DNA, the CDR3 is TGCGCCAGCAGCCCCGACAGGGGTACACGGTATGGCTACACCTTC.